This T cell receptor beta chain was retrieved from a study of T cells after yellow fever vaccination. Findings of the study overall: Abundant contaminating clonotypes from the bulk population could appear in FACS-sorted repertoires. Post-booster reappearance was seen for most primary-vaccination clones (about 95% CD4, about 90% CD8). Only a minor proportion of clonotypes was detected across both CD4 and CD8 compartments.

TCRdb recomputed calls from the 5' RACE reads with MiXCR, one row per CDR3 protein. The sample includes roughly 520,000 distinct CDR3 sequences, roughly 22% of them seen just once. Remarks on this clonotype: The antigen is unknown.

CDR3 size: 16 residues. The chain uses TRBV21-1 and TRBJ2-7; TRBD2 reflects the table's D call only, with no check against the DNA. TRBV21-1 is classified as a pseudogene. Sequencing used PBMCs, obtained more than 20 days after the first yellow fever vaccination. This sequence originates from a man aged 18 to 35 who received the YFV17D yellow fever vaccine. As DNA, the CDR3 is TGTGCCAGCAGCAGGTTCTGGACTAGCCTACACTACGAGCAGTACGTC. Translated: CASSRFWTSLHYEQYV.